This TCR beta chain stems from a study of blood T cell repertoires in COVID-19. Study-wide context: Specimens from acute and convalescent COVID-19 originated in the United States, Italy and Spain.

As handled by the study authors: The assay estimated nucleated cells by amplifying reference gene primers. Using immunoSEQ multiplex PCR, the repertoire was profiled, and TCRdb retains in-frame clones only, with some absent. The V and J calls and clone size come from that table; D and trimming were worked out from the DNA. The repertoire consists of tens of thousands of clones, with roughly 90% occurring once and the leading ten covering over 1%. The CDR3 runs to 14 residues. Per the germline V gene, CDR1 is SGHNT and CDR2 is YYREEE (reference sequence). Trimming took 4 bases from V and 6 from J; bases not matched to a gene: 8.

The sample comprised peripheral blood. The clonotype was recovered from a man aged 60-69 years with acute or convalescent COVID-19. V gene TRBV5-4 combines with J gene TRBJ2-3; 7 bases line up with TRBD2. CDR3 residues: CASSLGLDVDTQYF. The CDR3 region has the DNA TGTGCCAGCAGCCTCGGACTAGATGTGGATACGCAGTATTTT.